This T cell receptor (beta chain) was profiled in a study of T cells in Graves' hyperthyroidism and ophthalmopathy. Study background: Peripheral blood was secured at the point of initial diagnosis, before any treatment.

This clonotype was counted many times. The CDR3 regions of TCR beta were amplified from RNA transcripts. First-round RT-PCR of the TCR CDR3 relied on the HTBI primer set. TCRdb reprocessed the multiplex PCR reads with MiXCR, giving one entry per CDR3 protein. The sample lists about 400,000 distinct CDR3 sequences, more than 12% occurring once. The receptor's source is a woman in her twenties or thirties with Graves' hyperthyroidism. The sample was blood.

CDR3 DNA: TGCAGTGCTAGGGGACTAGCGGGCTCCTACGAGCAGTACTTC. Its protein is CSARGLAGSYEQYF. The chain is built from TRBV20-1 and TRBJ2-7; 12 bases line up with TRBD2. J was trimmed by 0 bases and V by 3 bases; bases with no gene match: 0. The CDR3 has 14 amino acids. Looked up from germline, CDR1 is DFQATT and CDR2 is SNEGSKA (reference sequence).